These 19 T cell receptor beta chains came from one sample sequenced in a study of control samples from healthy donors and cancer patients. Some clones are missing from TCRdb's copy, which holds only in-frame ones; the method was immunoSEQ multiplex PCR. This sample carries tens of thousands of clones, over 85% of them seen once, and the ten largest clones take approximately 6%. The source material was blood. Every receptor here comes from a man aged 50-60 years in good health.

With regard to this clone: This sample also contains other DNA sequences that code for the same CDR3. The chain links TRBV24-1 to TRBJ2-3, with a weak D call TRBD2 (7 bases). Per the germline V gene, CDR1 is KGHDR and CDR2 is SFDVKD. The CDR3 is 16 amino acids. V was cut by 3 bases and J by 3 bases, with 15 bases left in between. In DNA, the CDR3 is TGTGCCACCAGTGATGATTCGGGGGGCCCGACAGATACGCAGTATTTT. Protein product: CATSDDSGGPTDTQYF.

The chain joins TRBV5-6 to TRBJ1-2, with 7 bases matching TRBD1. With V trimmed by 0 bases and J by 4 bases, 0 bases remained unmatched. This CDR3 has 13 residues. Germline CDR1 is SGHDT and CDR2 is YYEEEE. This CDR3 reads CASSLGTGYGYTF. In nucleotides, the CDR3 is TGTGCCAGCAGCTTGGGGACAGGCTATGGCTACACCTTC.

The table lists this clone with a count of one. This chain joins TRBV19 and TRBJ1-5; TRBD1 is a possible D gene (6 bases). Germline-derived CDR1 and CDR2 are LNHDA and SQIVND (reference sequence). The ends were cut back, 9 bases at V and 6 bases at J, with 18 bases in the middle. CDR3 size: 14 residues. The CDR3 coding sequence is TGTGCCAGCAGGAGAACCGGGGGCGGTCAGCCCCAGCATTTT. It encodes CASRRTGGGQPQHF.

The chain couples TRBV29-1 to TRBJ1-3; no firm D call. Trimming shortened V by 3 bases and J by 4 bases, and 13 bases separated the two germline ends. Germline V gene lookup returns CDR1 SQVTM and CDR2 ANQGSEA. The CDR3 runs to 14 residues. Written as DNA, the CDR3 is TGCAGCGTTGACAGGTACAAGGAAGGAAACACCATATATTTT. It encodes CSVDRYKEGNTIYF.

This clone turned up a few times. The CDR3 loop reads CSTFRYGYTF. CDR3 in DNA: TGCAGTACTTTTCGGTATGGCTACACCTTC. J is TRBJ1-2 and V is TRBV20-1; D remains unclear. The V gene's germline CDR1 is DFQATT and CDR2 SNEGSKA (reference sequence). Trimming left V 8 bases short and J 5 bases short, with 9 bases between. The CDR3 totals 10 residues.

The chain employs TRBV19 and TRBJ1-2; 7 bases are a match to TRBD1. CDR3 length equals 16 residues. V dropped 4 bases and J dropped 1; count of bases not matched to a gene: 9. Looked up from germline, CDR1 is LNHDA and CDR2 is SQIVND (reference sequence). The DNA of the CDR3 is TGTGCCAGTAGTACTCTGACAGGGACAATTAACTATGGCTACACCTTC. Amino acid sequence: CASSTLTGTINYGYTF.

The CDR3 reads CASSYSGTAYNSPLHF. The CDR3 region has the DNA TGTGCCAGCAGTTACTCGGGGACAGCTTATAATTCACCCCTCCACTTT. This chain joins TRBV6-5 and TRBJ1-6, with 7 bases matching TRBD1. Unmatched junction bases numbered 3, after V lost 0 bases and J lost 4 bases. The V gene's germline CDR1 is MNHEY and CDR2 SVGAGI. The length of the CDR3 is 16 residues.

Here the CDR3 reads CASSWDSHNEQFF. The CDR3 DNA follows: TGTGCCAGCAGCTGGGACAGCCACAATGAGCAGTTCTTC. This chain links TRBV5-6 with TRBJ2-1; 7 bases line up with TRBD1. Trimming removed 3 bases from V and 5 bases from J; junction bases left unmatched: 2. CDR1 and CDR2 from the germline V gene are SGHDT and YYEEEE. The CDR3 has 13 residues.

CDR3 region: CASRQGASYEQYF. The DNA for the CDR3 is TGCGCCAGCAGACAGGGTGCCTCCTACGAGCAGTACTTC. V is TRBV10-2 and J is TRBJ2-7, with D possibly matching TRBD1 (6 bases). CDR1 WSHSY and CDR2 SAAADI come from the germline V gene. V was trimmed by 6 bases and J by 0 bases, leaving 9 bases between them. The CDR3 is 13 residues long.

The rearrangement joins TRBV5-6 to TRBJ1-2, with a possible D match to TRBD1 (6 bases). The CDR3 covers 11 residues. Trimming stripped 2 bases from V and 8 bases from J, with 7 bases between. Germline lookup yields CDR1 SGHDT and CDR2 YYEEEE. The CDR3 is CASSFTGGYTF. The DNA of the CDR3 is TGTGCCAGCAGCTTTACAGGGGGCTACACCTTC.

This clone was detected once. The chain couples TRBV30 to TRBJ1-1, with TRBD1 as a possible D gene (5 bases). Trimming shortened V by 0 bases and J by 4 bases, and 6 bases separated the two germline ends. The CDR3 sequence is 12 residues long. In germline, CDR1 is GTSNPN, CDR2 SVGIG (reference sequence). CDR3 nucleotide sequence: TGTGCCTGGAGTGTAGGGGTCACTGAAGCTTTCTTT. This codes for CAWSVGVTEAFF.

A single count supports this clone. The gene calls are TRBV10-2 and TRBJ1-2; D is unresolved. V was clipped by 7 bases and J by 4 bases, with 13 bases between them. The CDR3 has 13 amino acids. CDR1 and CDR2 from the germline V gene are WSHSY and SAAADI. In DNA, the CDR3 is TGCGCCAGCAAAAGTGGCACAACCTATGGCTACACCTTC. It specifies CASKSGTTYGYTF.

Here the CDR3 reads CASSLERQLNTEAFF. The CDR3 bases are TGCGCCAGCAGCTTGGAGAGACAGCTGAACACTGAAGCTTTCTTT. V usage is TRBV5-1 and J usage is TRBJ1-1; D is possibly TRBD1 (5 bases). This CDR3 has 15 amino acids. V was shortened by 0 bases and J by 0 bases, with 9 bases between the two germline ends. Germline V gene data show CDR1 as SGHRS and CDR2 as YFSETQ.

This rearrangement joins TRBV3-1 (or the pseudogene TRBV3-2) to TRBJ2-7; 10 bases are shared with TRBD2. The germline V gene encodes CDR1 LGHDT and CDR2 YNNKEL (reference sequence). V trimming: 2 bases; J trimming: 2 bases; junction bases outside the gene matches: 3. The CDR3 runs to 15 residues. The CDR3 protein is CASSQLAGAPYEQYF. In DNA form, the CDR3 reads TGTGCCAGCAGCCAACTAGCGGGGGCCCCCTACGAGCAGTACTTC.

The chain recombines TRBV9 with TRBJ1-4, with 9 bases that match TRBD1. The CDR3 is made up of 14 amino acids. Per the germline V gene, CDR1 is SGDLS and CDR2 is YYNGEE. Losses at the gene ends were 4 bases for V and 6 bases for J; bases not matched to a gene: 4. This CDR3 is CASSTDRGYEKLFF. CDR3 DNA sequence: TGTGCCAGCAGCACGGACAGGGGCTATGAAAAACTGTTTTTT.

The chain has TRBV11-3 and TRBJ2-7; D is undetermined. V was clipped by 1 base and J by 7 bases, with 14 bases between them. CDR1 is SGHNT and CDR2 is YENEEA in the germline V gene. The CDR3 is 14 amino acids. CDR3 DNA sequence: TGTGCCAGCAGCTTAGGACCGACTTCGAGGGAGCAGTACTTC. Its protein is CASSLGPTSREQYF.

V and J are TRBV6-5 and TRBJ1-5, with 8 bases lining up with TRBD1. Germline V CDR1 and CDR2: MNHEY, SVGAGI. The CDR3 is made up of 14 amino acids. Trimming cost V 5 bases and J 4 bases; bases outside gene matches: 4. In nucleotides, the CDR3 is TGTGCCAGCAGTACCACAGGGGGGAATCAGCCCCAGCATTTT. This sequence encodes CASSTTGGNQPQHF.

The chain uses TRBV11-2 and TRBJ1-4, with 7 bases identical to TRBD1. This CDR3 region has 14 residues. V shed 5 bases and J 4 bases; nucleotides not matched to a gene: 4. Germline lookup yields CDR1 SGHAT and CDR2 FQNNGV. The CDR3 nucleotides read TGTGCCAGCAGCCGGGGACAGCTTAATGAAAAACTGTTTTTT. Encoded protein: CASSRGQLNEKLFF.

The gene calls are TRBV18 and TRBJ1-3, with D possibly matching TRBD1 (5 bases). Trimming took off 0 bases at V and 0 bases at J, with 6 bases between the two ends. The CDR3 is 15 residues long. Germline CDR1 KGHSH, CDR2 LQKENI. The CDR3 coding sequence is TGTGCCAGCTCACCACCGGGGGACTCTGGAAACACCATATATTTT. Its protein is CASSPPGDSGNTIYF.